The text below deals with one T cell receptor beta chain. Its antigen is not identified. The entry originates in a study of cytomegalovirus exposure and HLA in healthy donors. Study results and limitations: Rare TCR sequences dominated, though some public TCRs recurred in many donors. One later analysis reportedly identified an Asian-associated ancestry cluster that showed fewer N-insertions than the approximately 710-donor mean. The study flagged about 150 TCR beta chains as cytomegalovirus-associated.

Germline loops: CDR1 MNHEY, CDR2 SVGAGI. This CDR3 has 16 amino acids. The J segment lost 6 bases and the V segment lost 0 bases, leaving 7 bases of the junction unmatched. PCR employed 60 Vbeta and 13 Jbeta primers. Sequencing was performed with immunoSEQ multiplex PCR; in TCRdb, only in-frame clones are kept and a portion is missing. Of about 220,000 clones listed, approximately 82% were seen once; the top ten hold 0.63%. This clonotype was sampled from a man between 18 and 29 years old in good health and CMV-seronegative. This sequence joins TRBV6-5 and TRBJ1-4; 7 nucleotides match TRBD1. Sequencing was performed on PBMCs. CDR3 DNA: TGTGCCAGCAGTTACTCGACGGCAGGGGGGTATGAAAAACTGTTTTTT. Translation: CASSYSTAGGYEKLFF.